Shown below are 14 T cell receptor beta chains from a single sample sequenced in a study of T cell responses to AZD1222 COVID-19 vaccine. Using immunoSEQ multiplex PCR, the repertoire was profiled, and TCRdb retains in-frame clones only, with some absent. The data show some 110,000 clones, 75% to 90% seen once. The sequencing used peripheral blood, collected 28 days after the second AZD1222 dose. The source is an adult who received the AZD1222 COVID-19 vaccine.

The rearrangement links TRBV7-3 to TRBJ2-1; the D gene is possibly TRBD2 (6 bases). In germline, CDR1 is SGHTA, CDR2 FQGTGA. This CDR3 comprises 15 residues. V shed 5 bases and J shed 7 bases, with 18 bases lying between them. CDR3 nucleotides: TGTGCCAGCAGCCCCACCCTACGGGGAGGTAATGAGCAGTTCTTC. Amino acid sequence: CASSPTLRGGNEQFF. Supplemented by reference TRBV7-3 and TRBJ2-1, the full variable domain reads GAGVSQTPSNKVTEKGKYVELRCDPISGHTALYWYRQSLGQGPEFLIYFQGTGAADDSGLPNDRFFAVRPEGSVSTLKIQRTERGDSAVYLCASSPTLRGGNEQFFGPGTRLTVL.

In this sample, this clone turned up a few times. This chain connects TRBV5-6 to TRBJ1-3; TRBD1 matches at 7 bases. This CDR3 comprises 16 residues. J was trimmed by 5 bases and V by 3 bases; bases with no gene match: 11. CDR1 SGHDT and CDR2 YYEEEE come from the germline V gene. CDR3 protein: CASSYAGGAIRNTIYF. The CDR3 DNA reads TGTGCCAGCAGCTACGCAGGGGGGGCGATCCGAAACACCATATATTTT.

The rearrangement joins TRBV6-5 to TRBJ1-5, with D perhaps TRBD1 (6 bases). The germline gives CDR1 MNHEY, CDR2 SVGAGI. The V and J ends lost 8 bases and 0 bases respectively, with 11 bases between them. The CDR3 extends over 14 amino acids. This CDR3 reads CASRDNYSNQPQHF. CDR3 in DNA: TGTGCCAGCCGGGACAACTATAGCAATCAGCCCCAGCATTTT.

This chain connects TRBV19 to TRBJ2-5, with 9 bases fitting TRBD1. This CDR3 spans 12 amino acids. Germline V gives CDR1 LNHDA, CDR2 SQIVND (reference sequence). V was clipped by 9 bases and J by 3 bases; unmatched bases: 2. Here the CDR3 reads CASRQGEETQYF. The DNA of the CDR3 is TGTGCCAGCCGACAGGGGGAAGAGACCCAGTACTTC.

The chain carries TRBV6-4 and TRBJ1-2; maybe TRBD1 (6 bases). V was trimmed by 6 bases and J by 7 bases, leaving 15 bases between them. Germline-derived CDR1 and CDR2 are MRHNA and SNTAGT. CDR3 length equals 13 residues. This CDR3 is CASRATGNSGYTF. The CDR3 DNA is TGTGCCAGCAGAGCTACAGGGAATAGTGGCTACACCTTC.

V usage is TRBV2 and J usage is TRBJ1-1; TRBD1 is a possible D gene (6 bases). Trimming stripped 4 bases from V and 0 bases from J, with 18 bases between. Germline CDR1 SNHLY, CDR2 FYNNEI. The CDR3 sequence is 17 residues long. For the CDR3, the DNA is TGTGCCAGCAGTGGAGGACAGCCTCTGGATTTGAACACTGAAGCTTTCTTT. This codes for CASSGGQPLDLNTEAFF.

The chain couples TRBV2 to TRBJ2-3, with D maybe TRBD2 (5 bases). V was shortened by 2 bases and J by 6 bases, with 9 bases between the two germline ends. The germline V gene has CDR1 SNHLY and CDR2 FYNNEI. This CDR3 is 13 amino acids long. The CDR3 protein is CASSELEEDTQYF. For the CDR3, the DNA is TGTGCCAGCAGTGAATTGGAGGAGGATACGCAGTATTTT. Filled out from reference TRBV2 and TRBJ2-3, the complete variable domain reads EPEVTQTPSHQVTQMGQEVILRCVPISNHLYFYWYRQILGQKVEFLVSFYNNEISEKSEIFDDQFSVERPDGSNFTLKIRSTKLEDSAMYFCASSELEEDTQYFGPGTRLTVL.

V is TRBV3-1 (or the pseudogene TRBV3-2) and J is TRBJ1-1; D is unclear. The CDR3 runs 14 residues. The V end was cut by 0 bases, the J end by 3 bases, with 8 bases between. Germline assignment: CDR1 LGHDT and CDR2 YNNKEL (reference sequence). Here the CDR3 DNA reads TGTGCCAGCAGCCAAGATATTCTGTACACTGAAGCTTTCTTT. It is translated as CASSQDILYTEAFF.

V usage is TRBV12-2 and J usage is TRBJ1-2. TRBV12-2 constitutes a pseudogene. The CDR3 runs 19 residues. The CDR3 here is CASRLAPMCGDDPFQGYTF. DNA for the CDR3: TGTGCAAGTCGCTTAGCCCCGATGTGTGGGGATGACCCCTTTCAAGGCTACACCTTC.

The chain is built from TRBV12-3 or TRBV12-4 and TRBJ2-1, with unresolved D. V shed 6 bases and J shed 12 bases, with 15 bases lying between them. There are 12 residues in the CDR3. Written as DNA, the CDR3 is TGTGCCAGCAGGCCCTGGAGTGGCCCGCAGTTCTTC. Encoded protein: CASRPWSGPQFF.

This clone has just a few counts. The chain couples TRBV11-2 to TRBJ1-2, with D possibly matching TRBD1 (5 bases). Germline V gives CDR1 SGHAT, CDR2 FQNNGV. The CDR3 is made up of 13 amino acids. V shed 5 bases and J shed 4 bases, with 11 bases lying between them. In DNA, the CDR3 is TGTGCCAGCAGCCAGGGACGGATCTATGGCTACACCTTC. Translated: CASSQGRIYGYTF.

The rearrangement joins TRBV5-4 to TRBJ2-1; 13 bases are shared with TRBD2. Germline values: CDR1 SGHNT, CDR2 YYREEE (reference sequence). This CDR3 contains 18 residues. The trim removed 3 bases at V and 1 base at J, leaving 7 bases unmatched. CDR3 sequence: CASSWTSGGLTSYNEQFF. DNA for the CDR3: TGTGCCAGCAGCTGGACTAGCGGGGGACTCACTTCCTACAATGAGCAGTTCTTC.

CDR3 protein: CASSFRGLGGSPLHF. CDR3 DNA sequence: TGTGCCAGCAGCTTCAGGGGGCTAGGAGGATCACCCCTCCACTTT. The chain is built from TRBV5-6 and TRBJ1-6; TRBD1 aligns across 8 bases. Trimming took 2 bases from V and 10 from J; bases not matched to a gene: 8. There are 15 residues in the CDR3. Germline CDR1 SGHDT, CDR2 YYEEEE.

The V and J genes are TRBV3-1 (or the pseudogene TRBV3-2) and TRBJ2-7, with D possibly being TRBD2 (5 bases). This CDR3 region has 12 residues. The germline gives CDR1 LGHDT, CDR2 YNNKEL (reference sequence). Trimming removed 8 bases at V and 7 bases at J, with 15 bases between. The CDR3 region has the DNA TGTGCCAGCCAGTCCGGGGTCGGGGAGCAGTACTTC. Protein product: CASQSGVGEQYF.